This T cell receptor (beta chain) was documented in a study of technical replicates of blood from several donors (dated by TCRdb to the late 2010s). Library method: the immunoSEQ multiplex PCR assay. The table was pulled from immuneACCESS by TCRdb, which kept in-frame rearrangements only. Such tables lose some clones; where checked, under half of the loss comes from unresolved V genes, and the rest has no known cause. The sample table lists 85,000 to 90,000 clones, about 90% of them with a count of one. About 0.24% of the sample is held by the ten biggest clonotypes. The trim is 4 bases for V and 8 bases for J, with a gap of 16 bases between the germline ends. From a lookup of the germline V gene, CDR1 and CDR2 are SGHDT and YYEEEE. The CDR3, cysteine through phenylalanine, is 14 amino acids long. The retained sequence is limited to the CDR3, 42 bases, with the frame set at the first base. A note on this clone: Its antigen specificity is not known. There are no base qualities to consult, and no much larger clone falls within one base.

Sequenced: T cells isolated from PBMCs. The source is a human donor in good health. In this chain, TRBV5-6 is recombined with TRBJ2-1, with a weak D call of TRBD2 (6 bases match). The DNA sequence is TGTGCCAGCAGCCGCCCGGCAGGCGGGGATGAGCAGTTCTTC. It specifies CASSRPAGGDEQFF. Beyond the CDR3, the reference TRBV5-6 and TRBJ2-1 genes provide the residues; the full variable domain reads: DAGVTQSPTHLIKTRGQQVTLRCSPKSGHDTVSWYQQALGQGPQFIFQYYEEEERQRGNFPDRFSGHQFPNYSSELNVNALLLGDSALYLCASSRPAGGDEQFFGPGTRLTVL.